The T cell receptor beta chain described here comes from a study of cytomegalovirus exposure and HLA in healthy donors. Broader study findings: Presence/absence analyses rested on an assumption that sequencing depth was roughly uniform across donors.

This CDR3 is 16 amino acids long. Looked up from germline, CDR1 is MGHRA and CDR2 is YSYEKL. V trimming: 4 bases; J trimming: 4 bases; junction bases outside the gene matches: 11. In the PCR, 60 Vbeta and 13 Jbeta primers were used. As processed by the authors: A follow-up analysis tallied approximately 85 million unique TCR beta chains, roughly 11 million shared. Some clones are missing from TCRdb's copy, which holds only in-frame ones; the method was immunoSEQ multiplex PCR. The V and J calls and clone size come from that table; D and trimming were worked out from the DNA. The sample has about 150,000 clones; around two thirds are singletons. On this clone: The antigen remains undetermined.

This TCR derives from a young woman in good health and CMV-seronegative. Input material: PBMCs. This chain links TRBV4-1 with TRBJ2-7, with 9 bases matching TRBD1. The CDR3, as DNA: TGCGCCAGCAGCCTCATATCACAGGGGGCTGGATACGAGCAGTACTTC. As protein: CASSLISQGAGYEQYF.